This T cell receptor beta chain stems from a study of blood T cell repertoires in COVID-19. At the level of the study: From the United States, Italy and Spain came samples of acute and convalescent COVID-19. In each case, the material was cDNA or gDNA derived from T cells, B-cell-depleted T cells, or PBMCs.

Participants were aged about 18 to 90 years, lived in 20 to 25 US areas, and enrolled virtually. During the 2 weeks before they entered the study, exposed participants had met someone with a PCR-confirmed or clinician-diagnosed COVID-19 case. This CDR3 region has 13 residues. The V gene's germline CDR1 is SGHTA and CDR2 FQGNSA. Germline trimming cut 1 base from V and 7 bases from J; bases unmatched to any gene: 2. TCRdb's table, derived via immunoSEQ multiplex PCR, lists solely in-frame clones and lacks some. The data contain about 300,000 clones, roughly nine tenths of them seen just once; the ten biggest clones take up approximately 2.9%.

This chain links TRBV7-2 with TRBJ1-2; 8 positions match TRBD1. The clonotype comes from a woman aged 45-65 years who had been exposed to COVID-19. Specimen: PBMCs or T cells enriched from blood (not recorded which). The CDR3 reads CASSLGTGLGYTF. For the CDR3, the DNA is TGTGCCAGCAGCTTAGGGACAGGGCTTGGCTACACCTTC.